This T cell receptor beta chain stems from a study of cytomegalovirus exposure and HLA in healthy donors. Study-level findings and limits: Equally common other TCR beta chains were less clonally expanded than HLA-associated ones, a later analysis found. Follow-up analysis seemed to connect common viral pathogens with several of the most significant clusters identified. Cytomegalovirus association was assigned to approximately 160 TCR beta chains.

To note about this clone: Antigen specificity is unknown.

The PCR employed 60 Vbeta primers together with 13 Jbeta primers. The authors' processing: A later analysis tallied about 80 million unique TCR beta chains, 8.5 million to 11 million of them shared. Using immunoSEQ multiplex PCR, the repertoire was profiled, and TCRdb retains in-frame clones only, with some absent. Clone size and the V and J calls come from that table; the DNA yielded D and trimming. This table holds more than 150,000 clones, about 80% found once. The CDR3 extends over 17 amino acids. Germline-derived CDR1 and CDR2 are MNHNS and SASEGT. With 1 base removed from V and 2 bases from J, the gap between germline ends came to 15 bases.

This receptor was identified in a young man in good health and CMV-seronegative. The V and J genes are TRBV6-1 and TRBJ1-5, with D perhaps matching TRBD1 (5 bases). The source material was PBMCs. The CDR3 here is CASSEGVGGHGNQPQHF. The CDR3 DNA reads TGTGCCAGCAGTGAAGGAGTGGGCGGACATGGCAATCAGCCCCAGCATTTT.